A selection of T cell receptor beta chains follows, all from one sample in a study of OX40 agonist ivuxolimab in advanced cancers. Libraries were prepared by immunoSEQ multiplex PCR; TCRdb keeps only in-frame clonotypes and omits some of them. Of over 80,000 clones in the sample, approximately 87% were seen once. The material sequenced was CD4+ or CD8+ T cells sorted from blood, taken in a trial of the OX40 agonist ivuxolimab. Every receptor here comes from an adult with an advanced solid tumor such as melanoma, head and neck, liver or kidney cancer. Both conserved end residues are part of each CDR3. Fields, in order: J gene, V gene, clone size, D gene, CDR3 DNA, CDR3 protein. A D gene is named only where the DNA matches it firmly. Size is stated for part of the rows, as once, few or many counts, or as a class when the clone is expanded.

j_call: TRBJ2-3
v_call: TRBV10-2
clone_size: .
d_call: .
cdr3_nt: TGCGCCAGCTGGACTGTCACAGATACGCAGTATTTT
cdr3_aa: CASWTVTDTQYF

j_call: TRBJ1-5
v_call: TRBV6-4
clone_size: .
d_call: .
cdr3_nt: TGTGCCAGCAGTGTAGAGGAAAATCAGCCCCAGCATTTT
cdr3_aa: CASSVEENQPQHF

j_call: TRBJ2-5
v_call: TRBV6-5
clone_size: .
d_call: TRBD2
cdr3_nt: TGTGCCAGCAGCAATAGCGGGGGGGCATTAGAGACCCAGTACTTC
cdr3_aa: CASSNSGGALETQYF

j_call: TRBJ2-1
v_call: TRBV18
clone_size: .
d_call: TRBD2
cdr3_nt: TGTGCCAGCTCCCGGGGGAGGGAATTGATCAATGAGCAGTTCTTC
cdr3_aa: CASSRGRELINEQFF

j_call: TRBJ2-5
v_call: TRBV2
clone_size: .
d_call: TRBD2
cdr3_nt: TGTGCCAGCAGTGAAGAGCCGAGCGGGGGGGGAGAGACCCAGTACTTC
cdr3_aa: CASSEEPSGGGETQYF

j_call: TRBJ2-1
v_call: TRBV5-1
clone_size: .
d_call: .
cdr3_nt: TGCGCCAGCAGCTTGGGCGGTAGCTCCTACAATGAGCAGTTCTTC
cdr3_aa: CASSLGGSSYNEQFF

j_call: TRBJ2-7
v_call: TRBV11-3
clone_size: .
d_call: TRBD2
cdr3_nt: TGTGCCAGCAGCTTTAGCGGGGGAAACTACGAGCAGTACTTC
cdr3_aa: CASSFSGGNYEQYF

j_call: TRBJ2-7
v_call: TRBV7-3
clone_size: .
d_call: TRBD2
cdr3_nt: TGTGCCAGCAGCTTAATGGCTAGCGGACCCACCTACGAGCAGTACTTC
cdr3_aa: CASSLMASGPTYEQYF

j_call: TRBJ1-1
v_call: TRBV4-3
clone_size: once
d_call: .
cdr3_nt: TGCGCCAGCAGCCAAGTTGGGAGAGGGGACACTGAAGCTTTCTTT
cdr3_aa: CASSQVGRGDTEAFF

j_call: TRBJ2-3
v_call: TRBV7-2
clone_size: .
d_call: .
cdr3_nt: TGTGCCAGCAGCTTAATAGGTAGCACAGATACGCAGTATTTT
cdr3_aa: CASSLIGSTDTQYF

j_call: TRBJ1-2
v_call: TRBV27
clone_size: once
d_call: .
cdr3_nt: TGTGCCAGCAGCCCCGGACACGGAGAGAATGGCTACACCTTC
cdr3_aa: CASSPGHGENGYTF

j_call: TRBJ1-1
v_call: TRBV19
clone_size: .
d_call: .
cdr3_nt: TGTGCCAGTAGTATTAATAGGAACACTGAAGCTTTCTTT
cdr3_aa: CASSINRNTEAFF

j_call: TRBJ2-1
v_call: TRBV30
clone_size: .
d_call: .
cdr3_nt: TGTGCCTGGAGAAGGCAGCAGGGTGGCAATGAGCAGTTCTTC
cdr3_aa: CAWRRQQGGNEQFF

j_call: TRBJ1-5
v_call: TRBV27
clone_size: .
d_call: .
cdr3_nt: TGTGCCAGCAGTCGCGCTTTTTTCGGGACGGGCGGGCAGCCCCAGCATTTT
cdr3_aa: CASSRAFFGTGGQPQHF

j_call: TRBJ2-3
v_call: TRBV6-5
clone_size: .
d_call: .
cdr3_nt: TGTGCCAGCTCCCCTACGGGGGCAGATACGCAGTATTTT
cdr3_aa: CASSPTGADTQYF

j_call: TRBJ2-5
v_call: TRBV5-1
clone_size: .
d_call: .
cdr3_nt: TGCGCCAGCAGCCCTGGAGGGGGGAAGGAGACCCAGTACTTC
cdr3_aa: CASSPGGGKETQYF

j_call: TRBJ2-3
v_call: TRBV6-6
clone_size: .
d_call: .
cdr3_nt: TGTGCCAGCAGTCCCAGAGGCGGCACAGATACGCAGTATTTT
cdr3_aa: CASSPRGGTDTQYF

j_call: TRBJ2-1
v_call: TRBV18
clone_size: .
d_call: .
cdr3_nt: TGTGCCAGCTCAACGAGGGTAAACTCCTACAATGAGCAGTTCTTC
cdr3_aa: CASSTRVNSYNEQFF

j_call: TRBJ1-2
v_call: TRBV16
clone_size: once
d_call: TRBD1
cdr3_nt: TGTGCCAGCAGCCCTAGGGACAGTAACTATGGCTACACCTTC
cdr3_aa: CASSPRDSNYGYTF

j_call: TRBJ1-1
v_call: TRBV19
clone_size: .
d_call: .
cdr3_nt: TGTGCCAGTAGTATGTACGCCACCCGGAACACTGAAGCTTTCTTT
cdr3_aa: CASSMYATRNTEAFF

j_call: TRBJ1-1
v_call: TRBV7-2
clone_size: .
d_call: .
cdr3_nt: TGTGCCAGCAGCCTCGGAAAAGGGGCGGAGAACACTGAAGCTTTCTTT
cdr3_aa: CASSLGKGAENTEAFF

j_call: TRBJ2-1
v_call: TRBV25-1
clone_size: .
d_call: TRBD2
cdr3_nt: TGTGCCAGCAGTGTGGGGACTAGCTCCTACAATGAGCAGTTCTTC
cdr3_aa: CASSVGTSSYNEQFF

j_call: TRBJ1-2
v_call: TRBV19
clone_size: few
d_call: .
cdr3_nt: TGTGCCAGTAGTATCGGGGCAGCCCTAGCTAACTATGGCTACACCTTC
cdr3_aa: CASSIGAALANYGYTF

j_call: TRBJ2-2
v_call: TRBV7-2
clone_size: .
d_call: TRBD2
cdr3_nt: TGTGCCAGCAGGCGACTAGCGGGAGGTCCCGGGGAGCTGTTTTTT
cdr3_aa: CASRRLAGGPGELFF

j_call: TRBJ2-7
v_call: TRBV7-2
clone_size: .
d_call: TRBD2
cdr3_nt: TGTGCCAGCAGTCCTCCCTGGGGGGGCGAGCAGTACTTC
cdr3_aa: CASSPPWGGEQYF

j_call: TRBJ1-2
v_call: TRBV11-3
clone_size: .
d_call: TRBD1
cdr3_nt: TGTGCCAGCAGCCGACGCCGGACAGGGGGTTTTGGGGATGGCTACACCTTC
cdr3_aa: CASSRRRTGGFGDGYTF

j_call: TRBJ1-2
v_call: TRBV27
clone_size: .
d_call: .
cdr3_nt: TGTGCCAGCAGTTTCAAGGACTACTATGGCTACACCTTC
cdr3_aa: CASSFKDYYGYTF

j_call: TRBJ2-2
v_call: TRBV19
clone_size: .
d_call: TRBD1
cdr3_nt: TGTGCCAGTAGTAGGATTCGACAGGGGGGGACCGGGGAGCTGTTTTTT
cdr3_aa: CASSRIRQGGTGELFF